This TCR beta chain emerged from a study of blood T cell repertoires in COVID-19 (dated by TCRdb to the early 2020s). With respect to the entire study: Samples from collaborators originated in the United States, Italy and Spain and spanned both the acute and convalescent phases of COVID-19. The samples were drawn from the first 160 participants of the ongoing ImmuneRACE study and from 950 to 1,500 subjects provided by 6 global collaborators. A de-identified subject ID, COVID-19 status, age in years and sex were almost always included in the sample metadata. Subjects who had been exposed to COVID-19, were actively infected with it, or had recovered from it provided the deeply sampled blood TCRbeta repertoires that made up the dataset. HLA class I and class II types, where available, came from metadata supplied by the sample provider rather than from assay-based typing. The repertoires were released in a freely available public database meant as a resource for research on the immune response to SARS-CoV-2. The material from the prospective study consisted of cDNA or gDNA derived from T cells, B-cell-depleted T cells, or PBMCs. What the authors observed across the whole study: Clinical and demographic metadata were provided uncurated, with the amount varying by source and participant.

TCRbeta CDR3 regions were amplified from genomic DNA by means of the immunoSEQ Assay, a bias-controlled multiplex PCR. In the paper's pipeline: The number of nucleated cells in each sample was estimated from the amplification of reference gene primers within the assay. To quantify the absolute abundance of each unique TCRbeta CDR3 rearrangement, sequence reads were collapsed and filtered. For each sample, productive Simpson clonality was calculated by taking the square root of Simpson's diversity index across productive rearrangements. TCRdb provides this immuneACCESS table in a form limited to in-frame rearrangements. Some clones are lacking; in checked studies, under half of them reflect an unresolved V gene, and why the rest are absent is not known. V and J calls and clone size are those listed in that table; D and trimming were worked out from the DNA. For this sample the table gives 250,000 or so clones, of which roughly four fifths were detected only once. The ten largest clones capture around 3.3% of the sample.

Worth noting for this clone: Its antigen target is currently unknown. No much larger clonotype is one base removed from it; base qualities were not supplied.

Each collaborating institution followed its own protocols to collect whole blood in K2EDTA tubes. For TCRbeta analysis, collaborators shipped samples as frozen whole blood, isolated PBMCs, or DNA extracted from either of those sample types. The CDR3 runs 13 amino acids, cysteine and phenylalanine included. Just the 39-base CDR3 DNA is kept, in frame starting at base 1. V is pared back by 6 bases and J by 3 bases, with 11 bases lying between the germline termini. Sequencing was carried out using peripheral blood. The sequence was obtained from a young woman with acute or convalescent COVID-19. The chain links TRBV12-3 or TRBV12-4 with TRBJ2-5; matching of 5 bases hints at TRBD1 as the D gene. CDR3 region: CASSMTEKETQYF. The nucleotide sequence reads TGTGCCAGCAGCATGACAGAGAAAGAGACCCAGTACTTC.